What follows describes a single TCR beta chain. This record comes from a study of blood T cell repertoires in COVID-19. In the study overall: Sites in the United States, Italy and Spain provided acute and convalescent COVID-19 samples.

The CDR3 covers 17 residues. V trimming: 0 bases; J trimming: 8 bases; junction bases outside the gene matches: 9. CDR1 is SEHNR and CDR2 is FQNEAQ in the germline V gene (reference sequence). The study drew participants aged about 18 to 89 years from roughly 25 US areas. Participants reported their clinical history, and cohort assignment relied on those reports. The data were produced by immunoSEQ multiplex PCR, yet TCRdb's version contains in-frame clones alone and is incomplete. Among 150,000 to 250,000 clones listed, 87% were seen once. This sequence joins TRBV7-9 and TRBJ1-4; the match to TRBD1 covers 10 bases. The sequencing input was PBMCs or T cells enriched from blood (not recorded which). The TCR was taken from a woman aged 25-40 years who had recovered from COVID-19. CDR3 nucleotide sequence: TGTGCCAGCAGCTTAGCGGGACAGGGGCCACGGTGGGAAAAACTGTTTTTT. Its translation: CASSLAGQGPRWEKLFF.